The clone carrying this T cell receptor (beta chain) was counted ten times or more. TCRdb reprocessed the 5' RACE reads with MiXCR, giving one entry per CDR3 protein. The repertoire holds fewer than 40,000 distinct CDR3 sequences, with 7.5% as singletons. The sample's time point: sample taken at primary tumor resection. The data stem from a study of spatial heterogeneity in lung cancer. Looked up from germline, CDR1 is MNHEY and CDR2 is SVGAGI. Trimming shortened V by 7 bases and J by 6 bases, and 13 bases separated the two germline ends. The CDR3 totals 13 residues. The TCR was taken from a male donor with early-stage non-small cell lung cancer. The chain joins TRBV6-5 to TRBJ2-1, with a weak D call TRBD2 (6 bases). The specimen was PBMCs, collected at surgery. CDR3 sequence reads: CASTKPTSNEQFF. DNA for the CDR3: TGTGCCAGCACCAAACCGACTAGCAATGAGCAGTTCTTC.